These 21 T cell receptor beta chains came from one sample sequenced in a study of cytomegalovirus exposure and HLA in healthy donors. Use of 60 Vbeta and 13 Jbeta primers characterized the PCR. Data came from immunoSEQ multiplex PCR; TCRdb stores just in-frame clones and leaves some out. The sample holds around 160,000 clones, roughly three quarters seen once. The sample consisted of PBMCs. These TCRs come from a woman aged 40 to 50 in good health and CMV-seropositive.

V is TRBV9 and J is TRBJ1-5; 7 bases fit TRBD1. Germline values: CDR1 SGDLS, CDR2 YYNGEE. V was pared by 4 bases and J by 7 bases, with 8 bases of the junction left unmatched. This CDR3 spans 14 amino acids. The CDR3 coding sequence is TGTGCCAGCAGCCCTGGACAGGTAGGACAGCCCCAGCATTTT. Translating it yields CASSPGQVGQPQHF. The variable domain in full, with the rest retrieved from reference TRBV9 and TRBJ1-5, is DSGVTQTPKHLITATGQRVTLRCSPRSGDLSVYWYQQSLDQGLQFLIQYYNGEERAKGNILERFSAQQFPDLHSELNLSSLELGDSALYFCASSPGQVGQPQHFGDGTRLSIL.

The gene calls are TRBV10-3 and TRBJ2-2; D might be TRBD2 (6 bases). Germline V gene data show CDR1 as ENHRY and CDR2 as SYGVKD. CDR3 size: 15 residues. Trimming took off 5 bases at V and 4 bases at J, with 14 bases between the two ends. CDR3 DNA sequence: TGTGCCATCAGTCAGATAAGCGGGCGCACCGGGGAGCTGTTTTTT. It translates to CAISQISGRTGELFF.

This CDR3 reads CASSLSSGALAKNIQYF. For the CDR3, the DNA is TGTGCCAGCAGCTTGTCTTCTGGGGCCCTAGCCAAAAACATTCAGTACTTC. The chain joins TRBV5-4 to TRBJ2-4; D possibly corresponds to TRBD1 (5 bases). Germline CDR1 reads SGHNT; CDR2 reads YYREEE (reference sequence). Trimming took 1 base from V and 0 from J, leaving 14 bases between them. CDR3 length equals 17 residues. The entire variable domain, with the rest obtained from reference TRBV5-4 and TRBJ2-4, is as follows: ETGVTQSPTHLIKTRGQQVTLRCSSQSGHNTVSWYQQALGQGPQFIFQYYREEENGRGNFPPRFSGLQFPNYSSELNVNALELDDSALYLCASSLSSGALAKNIQYFGAGTRLSVL.

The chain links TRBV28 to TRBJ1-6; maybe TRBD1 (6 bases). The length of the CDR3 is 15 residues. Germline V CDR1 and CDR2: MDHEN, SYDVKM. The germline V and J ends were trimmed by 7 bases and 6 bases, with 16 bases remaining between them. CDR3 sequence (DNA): TGTGCCAGCAAAGGCGACAGGCCGGCTAATTCACCCCTCCACTTT. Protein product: CASKGDRPANSPLHF.

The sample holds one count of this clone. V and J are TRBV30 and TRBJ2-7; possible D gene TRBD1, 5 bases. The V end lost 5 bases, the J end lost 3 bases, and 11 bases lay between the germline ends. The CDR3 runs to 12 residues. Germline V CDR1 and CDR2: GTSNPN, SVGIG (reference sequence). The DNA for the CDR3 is TGTGCCTGGGGGTTAACAGGCTACGAGCAGTACTTC. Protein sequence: CAWGLTGYEQYF.

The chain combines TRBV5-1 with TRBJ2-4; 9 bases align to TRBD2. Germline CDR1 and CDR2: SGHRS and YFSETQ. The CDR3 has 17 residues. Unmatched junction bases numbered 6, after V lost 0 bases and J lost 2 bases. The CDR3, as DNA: TGCGCCAGCAGCTTGGTTGGCGGGGGGGCCTCCAAAAACATTCAGTACTTC. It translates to CASSLVGGGASKNIQYF.

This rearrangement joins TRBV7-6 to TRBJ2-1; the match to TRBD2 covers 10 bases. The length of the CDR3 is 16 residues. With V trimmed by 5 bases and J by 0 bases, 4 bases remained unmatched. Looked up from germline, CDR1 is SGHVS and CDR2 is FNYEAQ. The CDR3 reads CASSILAGSSYNEQFF. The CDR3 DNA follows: TGTGCCAGCAGCATACTAGCGGGATCCTCCTACAATGAGCAGTTCTTC.

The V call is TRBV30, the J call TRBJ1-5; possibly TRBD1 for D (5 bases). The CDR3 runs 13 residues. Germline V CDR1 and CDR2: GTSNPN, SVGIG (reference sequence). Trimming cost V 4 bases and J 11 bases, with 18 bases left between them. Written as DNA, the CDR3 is TGTGCCTGGACGGGACTCCCCGGCGAAGCCCAGCATTTT. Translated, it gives CAWTGLPGEAQHF. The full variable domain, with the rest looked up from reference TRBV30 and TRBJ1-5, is SQTIHQWPATLVQPVGSPLSLECTVEGTSNPNLYWYRQAAGRGLQLLFYSVGIGQISSEVPQNLSASRPQDRQFILSSKKLLLSDSGFYLCAWTGLPGEAQHFGDGTRLSIL.

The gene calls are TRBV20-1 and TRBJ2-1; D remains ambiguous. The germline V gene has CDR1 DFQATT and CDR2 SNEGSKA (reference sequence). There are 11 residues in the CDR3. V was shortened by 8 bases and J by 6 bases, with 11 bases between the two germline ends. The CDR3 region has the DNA TGCAGTTCCCTTCGAGGCAATGAGCAGTTCTTC. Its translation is CSSLRGNEQFF.

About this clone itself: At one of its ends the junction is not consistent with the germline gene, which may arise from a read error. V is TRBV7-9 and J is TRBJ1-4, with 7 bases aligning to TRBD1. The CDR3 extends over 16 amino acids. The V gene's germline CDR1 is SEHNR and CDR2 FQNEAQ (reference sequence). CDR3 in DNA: TGTACCAGCAGCCCCGGTCAGGGCAGGGGGGCCAACGAGCTGTTTTTT. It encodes CTSSPGQGRGANELFF.

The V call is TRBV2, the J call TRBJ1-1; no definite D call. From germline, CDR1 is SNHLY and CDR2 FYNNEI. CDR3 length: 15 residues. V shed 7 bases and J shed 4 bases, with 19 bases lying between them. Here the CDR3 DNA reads TGTGCCAGCAAGCAATTGGACTTGTCCCCCACTGAAGCTTTCTTT. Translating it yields CASKQLDLSPTEAFF. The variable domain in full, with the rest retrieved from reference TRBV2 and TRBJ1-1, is EPEVTQTPSHQVTQMGQEVILRCVPISNHLYFYWYRQILGQKVEFLVSFYNNEISEKSEIFDDQFSVERPDGSNFTLKIRSTKLEDSAMYFCASKQLDLSPTEAFFGQGTRLTVV.

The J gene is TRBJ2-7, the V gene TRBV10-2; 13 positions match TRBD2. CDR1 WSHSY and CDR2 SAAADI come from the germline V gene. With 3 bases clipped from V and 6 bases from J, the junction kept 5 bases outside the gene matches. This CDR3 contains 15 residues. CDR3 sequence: CASSDQGLAGFEQYF. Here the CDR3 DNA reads TGCGCCAGCAGTGATCAGGGACTAGCGGGATTCGAGCAGTACTTC.

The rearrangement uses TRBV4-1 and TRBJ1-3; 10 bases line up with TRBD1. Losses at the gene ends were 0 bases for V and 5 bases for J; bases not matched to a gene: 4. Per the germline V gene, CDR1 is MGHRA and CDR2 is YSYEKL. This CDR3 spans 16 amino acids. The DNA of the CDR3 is TGCGCCAGCAGCCAAGATGAGACAGGGGGCCGAAACACCATATATTTT. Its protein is CASSQDETGGRNTIYF.

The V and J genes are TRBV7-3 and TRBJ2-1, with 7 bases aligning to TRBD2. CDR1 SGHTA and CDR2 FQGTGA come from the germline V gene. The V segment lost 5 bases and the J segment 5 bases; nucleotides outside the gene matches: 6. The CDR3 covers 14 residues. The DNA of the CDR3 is TGTGCCAGCAGCCCCGGGACTATCAACAATGAGCAGTTCTTC. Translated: CASSPGTINNEQFF.

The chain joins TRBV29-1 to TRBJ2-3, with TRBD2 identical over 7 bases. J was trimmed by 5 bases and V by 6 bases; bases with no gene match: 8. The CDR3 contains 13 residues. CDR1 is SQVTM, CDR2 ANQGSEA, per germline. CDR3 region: CSVVRTSLDTQYF. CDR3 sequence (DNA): TGCAGCGTAGTCCGGACTAGTTTAGATACGCAGTATTTT.

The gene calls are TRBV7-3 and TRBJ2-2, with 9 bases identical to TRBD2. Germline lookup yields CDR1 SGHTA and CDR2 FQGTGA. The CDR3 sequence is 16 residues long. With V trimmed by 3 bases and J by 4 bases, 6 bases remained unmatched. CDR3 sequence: CASSLTSGQGTGELFF. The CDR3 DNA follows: TGTGCCAGCAGCTTGACTAGCGGTCAAGGCACCGGGGAGCTGTTTTTT.

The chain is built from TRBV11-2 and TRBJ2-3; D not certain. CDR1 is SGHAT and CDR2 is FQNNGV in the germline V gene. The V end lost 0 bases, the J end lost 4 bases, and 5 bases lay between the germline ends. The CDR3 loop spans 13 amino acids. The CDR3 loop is CASSLDRADTQYF. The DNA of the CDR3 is TGTGCCAGCAGCTTAGATCGGGCAGATACGCAGTATTTT.

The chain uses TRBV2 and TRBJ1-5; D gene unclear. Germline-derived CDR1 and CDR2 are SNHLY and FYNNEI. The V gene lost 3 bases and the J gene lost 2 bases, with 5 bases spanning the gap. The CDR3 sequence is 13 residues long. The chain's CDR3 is CASSDPGNQPQHF. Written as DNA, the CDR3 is TGTGCCAGCAGTGACCCTGGCAATCAGCCCCAGCATTTT.

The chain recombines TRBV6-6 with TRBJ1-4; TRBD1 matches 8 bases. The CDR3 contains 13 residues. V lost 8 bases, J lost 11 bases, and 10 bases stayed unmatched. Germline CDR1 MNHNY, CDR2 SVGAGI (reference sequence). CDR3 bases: TGTGCCAGCGCGCAGGGGGCCTTGTGGAAACTGTTTTTT. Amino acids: CASAQGALWKLFF.

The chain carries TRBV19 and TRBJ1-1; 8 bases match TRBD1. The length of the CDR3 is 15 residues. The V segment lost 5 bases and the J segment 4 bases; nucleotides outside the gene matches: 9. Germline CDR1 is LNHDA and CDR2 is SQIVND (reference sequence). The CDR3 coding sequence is TGTGCCAGTAGTTCTTGGACAGGGCCCCTCACTGAAGCTTTCTTT. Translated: CASSSWTGPLTEAFF.

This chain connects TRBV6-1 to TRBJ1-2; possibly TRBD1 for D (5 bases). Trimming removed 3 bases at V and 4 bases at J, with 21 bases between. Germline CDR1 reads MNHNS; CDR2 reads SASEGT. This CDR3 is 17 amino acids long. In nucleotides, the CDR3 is TGTGCCAGCAGTGAGTTGGCGGGAGGGGAAGTACTCTATGGCTACACCTTC. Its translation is CASSELAGGEVLYGYTF.